Following are 29 T cell receptor beta chains from one sample sequenced in a study of blood T cell repertoires in COVID-19. Sequenced by immunoSEQ multiplex PCR; TCRdb stores in-frame clones only, minus some. The table shows 120,000 to 150,000 clones, with 75% to 90% occurring only once. The sample was peripheral blood. The receptors here all came from a woman aged 80 or over with acute or convalescent COVID-19.

The genes are TRBV28 and TRBJ1-2; D might be TRBD1 (5 bases). The CDR3 spans 13 residues. Trimming took 6 bases from V and 4 from J, leaving 12 bases between them. The germline V gene encodes CDR1 MDHEN and CDR2 SYDVKM. The CDR3 DNA follows: TGTGCCAGCAGCGTTACAGGCCTCTATGGCTACACCTTC. This sequence encodes CASSVTGLYGYTF.

This chain connects TRBV6-5 to TRBJ1-1; 8 bases are a match to TRBD1. V lost 6 bases and J lost 1; bases outside the gene matches: 4. Germline CDR1 reads MNHEY; CDR2 reads SVGAGI. The CDR3 is 14 amino acids. The CDR3 protein is CASRRGTGNTEAFF. For the CDR3, the DNA is TGTGCCAGCAGGAGAGGGACAGGGAACACTGAAGCTTTCTTT.

The chain joins TRBV7-9 to TRBJ1-3, with TRBD1 as a possible D gene (6 bases). This CDR3 is built from 17 residues. CDR1 SEHNR and CDR2 FQNEAQ come from the germline V gene (reference sequence). The V end was cut by 7 bases, the J end by 4 bases, with 23 bases between. This CDR3 reads CASIPNADRRRGNTIYF. CDR3 nucleotides: TGTGCCAGCATCCCCAATGCGGACAGAAGAAGGGGAAACACCATATATTTT.

The chain joins TRBV18 to TRBJ2-7, with TRBD1 matching over 11 bases. V lost 2 bases to trimming and J lost 2 bases; unmatched junction nucleotides: 5. Germline CDR1 is KGHSH and CDR2 is LQKENI. The CDR3 consists of 16 residues. The CDR3 nucleotides are TGTGCCAGCTCACCAGGTTTGGGACAGGGGGCCTACGAGCAGTACTTC. The encoded protein is CASSPGLGQGAYEQYF.

V gene TRBV19 combines with J gene TRBJ2-3; 7 bases agree with TRBD1. Germline CDR1 LNHDA, CDR2 SQIVND (reference sequence). Unmatched junction bases numbered 6, after V lost 6 bases and J lost 3 bases. This CDR3 region has 14 residues. CDR3: CASRRGQGTDTQYF. In DNA form, the CDR3 reads TGTGCCAGTAGGAGGGGGCAGGGAACAGATACGCAGTATTTT.

This chain connects TRBV6-5 to TRBJ2-7; 9 bases line up with TRBD2. The germline V gene encodes CDR1 MNHEY and CDR2 SVGAGI. The ends lost 8 bases at V and 4 bases at J; junction bases unmatched: 12. There are 15 residues in the CDR3. The CDR3: CASLAPGLAGYEQYF. CDR3 in DNA: TGTGCCAGCCTCGCCCCGGGGCTAGCGGGGTACGAGCAGTACTTC.

The rearrangement joins TRBV30 to TRBJ2-6, with a tentative D call TRBD1 (6 bases). CDR1 GTSNPN and CDR2 SVGIG come from the germline V gene (reference sequence). The CDR3 contains 20 residues. Trimming took 3 bases from V and 0 from J, leaving 24 bases between them. The CDR3 loop reads CAWRGYLRQVGFSGANVLTF. The CDR3, as DNA: TGTGCCTGGAGGGGATACTTAAGACAGGTGGGGTTCTCTGGGGCCAACGTCCTGACTTTC.

V gene TRBV5-1 combines with J gene TRBJ2-7, with 9 bases that match TRBD2. This CDR3 region has 16 residues. Germline V gives CDR1 SGHRS, CDR2 YFSETQ. V gave up 0 bases and J gave up 6 bases; unmatched junction bases: 10. The DNA of the CDR3 is TGCGCCAGCAGCTTGGTGATCGCGGGGGGGCCGGGCGAGCAGTACTTC. It specifies CASSLVIAGGPGEQYF.

The V call is TRBV5-1, the J call TRBJ1-5; no reliable D call. V lost 0 bases to trimming and J lost 4 bases, with 11 bases between them. This CDR3 is built from 15 residues. Germline loops: CDR1 SGHRS, CDR2 YFSETQ. The CDR3 DNA sequence: TGCGCCAGCAGCTTGGACGCGGGGAATAATCAGCCCCAGCATTTT. This codes for CASSLDAGNNQPQHF.

The count of this clone is one. The chain carries TRBV7-2 and TRBJ2-2; TRBD2 matches at 10 bases. The CDR3 is 15 residues long. Germline trimming cut 3 bases from V and 5 bases from J; bases unmatched to any gene: 3. CDR1 is SGHTA, CDR2 FQGNSA, per germline. This CDR3 reads CASSFSGRVTGELFF. The CDR3 nucleotides are TGTGCCAGCAGCTTCAGCGGGAGGGTGACCGGGGAGCTGTTTTTT. Based on the CDR3 plus reference TRBV7-2 and TRBJ2-2, the full variable domain is GAGVSQSPSNKVTEKGKDVELRCDPISGHTALYWYRQSLGQGLEFLIYFQGNSAPDKSGLPSDRFSAERTGGSVSTLTIQRTQQEDSAVYLCASSFSGRVTGELFFGEGSRLTVL.

The rearrangement joins TRBV5-1 to TRBJ2-1; 9 positions agree with TRBD2. Germline V gene lookup returns CDR1 SGHRS and CDR2 YFSETQ. V lost 4 bases to trimming and J lost 6 bases; unmatched junction nucleotides: 14. The CDR3 totals 17 residues. The CDR3 here is CASSPKGLAWTPNEQFF. CDR3 DNA: TGCGCCAGCAGCCCAAAGGGACTAGCTTGGACACCCAATGAGCAGTTCTTC.

The chain uses TRBV28 and TRBJ2-7; TRBD2 matches at 7 bases. With V trimmed by 7 bases and J by 3 bases, 12 bases remained unmatched. The CDR3 consists of 15 residues. Germline CDR1 and CDR2: MDHEN and SYDVKM. The CDR3 DNA reads as TGTGCCAGCACCCCAGGGCGGGGGAGAAACTACGAGCAGTACTTC. Amino acids: CASTPGRGRNYEQYF.

V and J are TRBV10-3 and TRBJ1-2; D is perhaps TRBD1 (5 bases). CDR1 and CDR2 from the germline V gene are ENHRY and SYGVKD. This CDR3 comprises 14 residues. The germline V and J ends were trimmed by 6 bases and 4 bases, with 15 bases remaining between them. CDR3 protein: CAISQAGVGYGYTF. The CDR3 coding sequence is TGTGCCATCAGCCAAGCGGGGGTAGGCTATGGCTACACCTTC.

The rearrangement links TRBV11-2 to TRBJ2-1, with no clear D. Germline V gene lookup returns CDR1 SGHAT and CDR2 FQNNGV. With 2 bases removed from V and 3 bases from J, the gap between germline ends came to 11 bases. The CDR3 has 15 amino acids. This CDR3 reads CASSLIPSVYNEQFF. The CDR3 bases are TGTGCCAGCAGCTTAATCCCCAGCGTCTACAATGAGCAGTTCTTC.

In this sample, this clone turned up a few times. The chain links TRBV4-1 to TRBJ2-4, with 13 nucleotides matching TRBD2. Germline lookup yields CDR1 MGHRA and CDR2 YSYEKL. This CDR3 region has 18 residues. Unmatched junction bases numbered 7, after V lost 3 bases and J lost 2 bases. The CDR3 here is CASSHKGLAGSSKNIQYF. In DNA, the CDR3 is TGCGCCAGCAGCCACAAGGGACTAGCGGGGTCCTCCAAAAACATTCAGTACTTC.

This clone was recorded once. The rearrangement links TRBV7-2 to TRBJ1-2; no definite D call. The CDR3 has 15 amino acids. V was cut by 2 bases and J by 6 bases, with 16 bases left in between. Germline-derived CDR1 and CDR2 are SGHTA and FQGNSA. CDR3 bases: TGTGCCAGCAGCTTATCGGTGGGCGATTACAATGGCTACACCTTC. Its protein is CASSLSVGDYNGYTF.

V gene TRBV27 combines with J gene TRBJ1-3, with TRBD1 identical over 9 bases. V trimming: 3 bases; J trimming: 3 bases; junction bases outside the gene matches: 3. This CDR3 is 15 amino acids long. Germline V CDR1 and CDR2: MNHEY, SMNVEV (reference sequence). The CDR3 DNA reads TGTGCCAGCAGTTTCGGGACAGGGATTGGAAACACCATATATTTT. It yields the protein CASSFGTGIGNTIYF.

The J gene is TRBJ1-2, the V gene TRBV20-1, with D perhaps TRBD1 (6 bases). Germline V gene sequence: CDR1 DFQATT, CDR2 SNEGSKA (reference sequence). Trimming cost V 3 bases and J 7 bases, with 9 bases left between them. The CDR3 covers 11 residues. CDR3 in DNA: TGCAGTGCTAGGGGAGGGGGTGGCTACACCTTC. Its protein product is CSARGGGGYTF.

This chain joins TRBV12-3 or TRBV12-4 and TRBJ2-7; D not resolved. V lost 5 bases and J 2 bases, leaving 7 bases between the germline ends. This CDR3 is 12 amino acids long. CDR3 sequence (DNA): TGTGCCAGCAGTCTAAGCGCCTACGAGCAGTACTTC. Encoded protein: CASSLSAYEQYF.

V gene TRBV28 combines with J gene TRBJ2-7; TRBD2 might be the D (6 bases). The CDR3 spans 15 residues. V lost 4 bases and J 0 bases, leaving 13 bases between the germline ends. Germline V gene sequence: CDR1 MDHEN, CDR2 SYDVKM. The CDR3 region is CASSSPAGISYEQYF. Written as DNA, the CDR3 is TGTGCCAGCAGTTCGCCGGCGGGGATCTCCTACGAGCAGTACTTC.

The V and J genes are TRBV19 and TRBJ2-7; TRBD1 agrees at 7 bases. This CDR3 has 14 residues. CDR1 is LNHDA, CDR2 SQIVND, per germline (reference sequence). Trimming cost V 5 bases and J 0 bases; bases outside gene matches: 4. CDR3 region: CASSPRDSSYEQYF. The CDR3 DNA is TGTGCCAGTAGTCCCAGGGACAGCTCCTACGAGCAGTACTTC. The whole variable domain, filled in from reference TRBV19 and TRBJ2-7, reads DGGITQSPKYLFRKEGQNVTLSCEQNLNHDAMYWYRQDPGQGLRLIYYSQIVNDFQKGDIAEGYSVSREKKESFPLTVTSAQKNPTAFYLCASSPRDSSYEQYFGPGTRLTVT.

This clone was picked up a small number of times. CDR3 sequence: CASTGTGAGNTIYF. The CDR3 region has the DNA TGTGCCAGCACCGGGACAGGGGCTGGAAACACCATATATTTT. The gene calls are TRBV28 and TRBJ1-3; 10 bases are shared with TRBD1. CDR3 length: 14 amino acids. Looked up from germline, CDR1 is MDHEN and CDR2 is SYDVKM. The V and J ends lost 7 bases and 2 bases, in that order; junction bases with no gene match: 2.

V is TRBV5-1 and J is TRBJ1-2; D might be TRBD1 (5 bases). Germline CDR1 and CDR2: SGHRS and YFSETQ. The CDR3 runs to 17 residues. The V end was cut by 1 base, the J end by 2 bases, with 18 bases between. The chain's CDR3 is CASSLSGVYRENYGYTF. CDR3 bases: TGCGCCAGCAGCTTGTCGGGGGTATACAGAGAAAACTATGGCTACACCTTC.

This sequence joins TRBV6-5 and TRBJ2-2; 9 bases agree with TRBD1. CDR1 is MNHEY, CDR2 SVGAGI, per germline. The CDR3 extends over 15 amino acids. With V trimmed by 7 bases and J by 5 bases, 8 bases remained unmatched. CDR3: CASTPTGGSTGELFF. The CDR3 DNA follows: TGTGCCAGCACCCCGACAGGGGGAAGTACCGGGGAGCTGTTTTTT.

This chain links TRBV9 with TRBJ2-7; 9 bases map to TRBD1. Germline CDR1 reads SGDLS; CDR2 reads YYNGEE. Germline trimming cut 3 bases from V and 5 bases from J; bases unmatched to any gene: 6. CDR3 length: 14 residues. CDR3 in amino acids: CASSAGQGRNEQYF. The CDR3 region has the DNA TGTGCCAGCAGCGCCGGACAGGGGCGCAACGAGCAGTACTTC.

V is TRBV7-6 and J is TRBJ2-1; 10 positions match TRBD2. Looked up from germline, CDR1 is SGHVS and CDR2 is FNYEAQ. CDR3 length: 14 residues. The trim removed 6 bases at V and 8 bases at J, leaving 7 bases unmatched. This CDR3 is CASSKREGRDEQFF. The DNA for the CDR3 is TGTGCCAGCAGTAAGCGGGAGGGCCGGGATGAGCAGTTCTTC.

The V gene is TRBV6-1, the J gene TRBJ1-2; D remains unclear. This CDR3 spans 16 amino acids. With 0 bases removed from V and 4 bases from J, the gap between germline ends came to 15 bases. Germline V gene lookup returns CDR1 MNHNS and CDR2 SASEGT. CDR3 residues: CASSEALLGSPYGYTF. The CDR3, as DNA: TGTGCCAGCAGTGAAGCGCTTCTGGGCAGCCCCTATGGCTACACCTTC.

This clone appeared a single time. CDR3 DNA: TGTGCCAGCAGCCCCAGGGTGTACAATTCACCCCTCCACTTT. It translates to CASSPRVYNSPLHF. The gene calls are TRBV27 and TRBJ1-6, with a weak D call TRBD1 (5 bases). CDR3 size: 14 residues. Germline V CDR1 and CDR2: MNHEY, SMNVEV (reference sequence). V lost 6 bases and J lost 7, with 13 bases in between.

The V call is TRBV18, the J call TRBJ2-1; D is possibly TRBD2 (6 bases). Germline lookup yields CDR1 KGHSH and CDR2 LQKENI. The CDR3 length is 16 residues. V was shortened by 0 bases and J by 2 bases, with 11 bases between the two germline ends. DNA of the CDR3: TGTGCCAGCTCACCACCAGTAGCGGCCGCCTACAATGAGCAGTTCTTC. It encodes CASSPPVAAAYNEQFF.